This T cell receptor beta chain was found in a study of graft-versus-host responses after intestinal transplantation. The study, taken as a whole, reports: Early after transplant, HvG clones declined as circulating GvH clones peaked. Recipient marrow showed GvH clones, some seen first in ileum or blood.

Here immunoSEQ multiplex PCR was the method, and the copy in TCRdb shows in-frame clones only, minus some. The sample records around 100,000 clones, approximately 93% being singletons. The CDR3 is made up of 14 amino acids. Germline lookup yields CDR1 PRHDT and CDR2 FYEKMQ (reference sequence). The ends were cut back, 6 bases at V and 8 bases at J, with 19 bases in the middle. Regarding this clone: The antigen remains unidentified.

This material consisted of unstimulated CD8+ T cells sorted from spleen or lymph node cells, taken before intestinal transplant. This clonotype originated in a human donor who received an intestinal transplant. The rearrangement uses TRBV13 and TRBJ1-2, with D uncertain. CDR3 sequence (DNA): TGTGCCAGCAGAGATTTAGGGTTTATGGAAGGCTACACCTTC. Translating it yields CASRDLGFMEGYTF. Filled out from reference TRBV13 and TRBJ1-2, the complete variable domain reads AAGVIQSPRHLIKEKRETATLKCYPIPRHDTVYWYQQGPGQDPQFLISFYEKMQSDKGSIPDRFSAQQFSDYHSELNMSSLELGDSALYFCASRDLGFMEGYTFGSGTRLTVV.